These T cell receptor beta chains were read from a single sample in a study of blood T cell repertoires in COVID-19. Sequencing used immunoSEQ multiplex PCR; TCRdb keeps in-frame clones, though not all of them. This sample has some 85,000 clones, with more than 80% found just once. The sequenced sample was peripheral blood. The source is a woman older than 75 with acute or convalescent COVID-19. CDR3s include the opening cysteine and the closing phenylalanine or tryptophan.

TRBJ2-2 | TRBV6-5 | 15 | CASSYWGRNTGELFF
TRBJ1-4 | TRBV3-1/TRBV3-2 | 14 | CASSPGHSGEKLFF
TRBJ2-7 | TRBV27 | 13 | CASSFGQAREQYF
TRBJ1-5 | TRBV2 | 14 | CASSSQYSNQPQHF
TRBJ2-3 | TRBV7-6 | 17 | CASSLARPGARTDTQYF
TRBJ2-7 | TRBV15 | 13 | CATSRDKGLEQYF
TRBJ2-5 | TRBV30 | 13 | CAWSGSGLETQYF
TRBJ2-7 | TRBV2 | 16 | CASSFPTSGTSYEQYF
TRBJ2-3 | TRBV9 | 15 | CASSSGLAGPDTQYF
TRBJ2-7 | TRBV29-1 | 13 | CSAVEASLYEQYF
TRBJ1-1 | TRBV19 | 11 | CASSIRAEAFF
TRBJ2-5 | TRBV12-3/TRBV12-4 | 13 | CASSFRVGETQYF
TRBJ2-1 | TRBV4-2 | 17 | CASSQGLSGNSYNEQFF
TRBJ2-3 | TRBV24-1 | 15 | CATSLTGGATDTQYF
TRBJ1-6 | TRBV5-1 | 16 | CASSLSSGGANSPLHF
TRBJ1-2 | TRBV10-3 | 14 | CAISEAGGGYGYTF
TRBJ2-7 | TRBV7-9 | 15 | CASSWTGVSSYEQYF
TRBJ2-5 | TRBV18 | 15 | CASSPPSGVGGTQYF
TRBJ2-2 | TRBV6-5 | 14 | CASTSSRGSGELFF
TRBJ2-7 | TRBV5-1 | 15 | CASSIDAGSSYEQYF
TRBJ2-2 | TRBV7-3 | 15 | CASSPRTSDTGELFF
TRBJ2-7 | TRBV5-6 | 17 | CASSLVGTATHSYEQYF
TRBJ1-1 | TRBV11-2 | 13 | CASSLVRGSEAFF
TRBJ2-1 | TRBV6-4 | 14 | CASKRDWGGNEQFF